This T cell receptor (beta chain) was retrieved from a study of shared clonotypes between healthy human individuals. Division of CD4+ cells produced a CD45RA+ naive subset and a CD45RA-negative memory subset. The assay was immunoSEQ multiplex PCR, and TCRdb's table has in-frame clones only and misses some. The table shows approximately 330,000 clones, with around 79% occurring only once. The V end lost 2 bases, the J end lost 3 bases, and 14 bases lay between the germline ends. The CDR3 contains 16 residues. Germline CDR1 and CDR2: SGDLS and YYNGEE. The chain uses TRBV9 and TRBJ2-2; the D is unclear. Sequenced sample: memory CD4+ T cells sorted from blood. Described subset: CD45RA-negative fraction. The receptor comes from a man aged 25-45 years in good health. CDR3 DNA sequence: TGTGCCAGCAGCGTTTGGGGTTTGAGTTACACCGGGGAGCTGTTTTTT. Protein: CASSVWGLSYTGELFF.